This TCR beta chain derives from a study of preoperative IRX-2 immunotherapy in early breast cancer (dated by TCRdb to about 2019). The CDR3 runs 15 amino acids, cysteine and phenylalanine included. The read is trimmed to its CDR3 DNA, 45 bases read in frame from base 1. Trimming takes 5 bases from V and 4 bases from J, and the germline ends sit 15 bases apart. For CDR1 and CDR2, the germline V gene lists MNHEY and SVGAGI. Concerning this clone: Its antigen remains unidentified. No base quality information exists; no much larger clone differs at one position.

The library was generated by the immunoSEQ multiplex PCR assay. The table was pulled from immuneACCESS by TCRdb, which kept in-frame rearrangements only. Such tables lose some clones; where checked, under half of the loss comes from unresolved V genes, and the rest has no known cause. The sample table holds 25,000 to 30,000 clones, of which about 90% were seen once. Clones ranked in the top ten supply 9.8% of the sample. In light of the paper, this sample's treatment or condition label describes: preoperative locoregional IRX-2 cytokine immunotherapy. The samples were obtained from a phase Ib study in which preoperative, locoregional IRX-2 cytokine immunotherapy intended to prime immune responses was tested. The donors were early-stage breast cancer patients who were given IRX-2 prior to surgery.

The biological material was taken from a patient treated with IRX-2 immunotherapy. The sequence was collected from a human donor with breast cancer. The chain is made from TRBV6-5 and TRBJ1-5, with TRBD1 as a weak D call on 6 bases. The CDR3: CASSATQGRNQPQHF. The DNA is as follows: TGTGCCAGCAGTGCGACCCAGGGGCGGAATCAGCCCCAGCATTTT.